This T cell receptor beta chain was sequenced during a study of human T cells and chemical hapten exposure. General study points: No shift was seen in TCRs above 1 in 1000 frequency with DPC sensitization.

TCRdb ran MiXCR on the RACE reads and lists one entry per CDR3 protein. The data hold more than 80,000 distinct CDR3 sequences, with around 9.3% observed a single time. A word on this clonotype: Its antigen remains unidentified.

Regarding time point: patch test 2, 6 weeks after DPC sensitization. As to treatment: therapeutic diphenylcyclopropenone sensitization with weekly scalp DPC. Investigators collected blood before applying each patch test. Suited to DPC and affected by alopecia, the donors ranged from 18 to 70 years old. It was from unfractionated whole blood that total RNA was extracted. V lost 8 bases and J 3 bases, leaving 12 bases between the germline ends. There are 12 residues in the CDR3. Germline V gives CDR1 GTSNPN, CDR2 SVGIG (reference sequence). This sequence joins TRBV30 and TRBJ2-3; D not resolved. The sequence was obtained from a woman aged 45-59 years with alopecia areata. Some clones in this sample may be carry-over from other donors' samples. Sequences were derived from whole blood, sampled in connection with sensitization to the hapten diphenylcyclopropenone (DPC). The CDR3 sequence is CAGTSFTDTQYF. CDR3 DNA: TGTGCCGGAACCTCATTTACAGATACGCAGTATTTT.